A selection of T cell receptor beta chains follows, all from one sample in a study of cytomegalovirus exposure and HLA in healthy donors. The data were produced by immunoSEQ multiplex PCR, yet TCRdb's version contains in-frame clones alone and is incomplete. The sample holds about 140,000 clones, roughly 80% seen once. The sequencing sample was made of PBMCs. These TCRs come from a male donor in good health and CMV-seronegative. Both conserved end residues are part of each CDR3. The D gene is left open where the match is weak. Clone size is not always given. Where it is, it says once, few, many or a class for expanded clones.

TRBV27	-	TRBJ2-3	-	TGTGCCAGCAGTCAGGGACTCCGTAGCACAGATACGCAGTATTTT	CASSQGLRSTDTQYF
TRBV19	-	TRBJ2-1	-	TGTGCCAGTAGTATGGTAACTCTCTCCTACAATGAGCAGTTCTTC	CASSMVTLSYNEQFF
TRBV7-9	-	TRBJ1-4	-	TGTGCCAGCAGCTGGGCAGCTGAAAATGAAAAACTGTTTTTT	CASSWAAENEKLFF
TRBV7-9	-	TRBJ2-3	-	TGTGCCAGCAGCTTAGCGGGGGGACGCTCTAGCACAGATACGCAGTATTTT	CASSLAGGRSSTDTQYF
TRBV2	once	TRBJ2-7	-	TGTGCCAGCAGCCAACAGCGGGTCAGCTCCTACGAGCAGTACTTC	CASSQQRVSSYEQYF
TRBV5-8	-	TRBJ1-2	-	TGTGCCAGCAGCTTGGGAGGTGGCTACACCTTC	CASSLGGGYTF
TRBV28	-	TRBJ2-3	-	TGTGCCAGCAGTAAGACAGACACAGATACGCAGTATTTT	CASSKTDTDTQYF
TRBV19	-	TRBJ1-1	-	TGTGCCAGTAGTATTACTGGAGGGGAAGCTTTCTTT	CASSITGGEAFF
TRBV5-1	-	TRBJ2-7	-	TGCGCCAGCAGCTTGGGGGCCAAGGGGGTCAATGAGCAGTACTTC	CASSLGAKGVNEQYF
TRBV19	-	TRBJ1-2	-	TGTGCCAGTAGTCCCTTTCCCAAGTCGCGGCTATGGGGCTACACCTTC	CASSPFPKSRLWGYTF
TRBV11-2	-	TRBJ1-4	TRBD1	TGTGCCAGCAGCCTGACCGCCTTGACAGGGCGAGGGGAAAAACTGTTTTTT	CASSLTALTGRGEKLFF
TRBV7-9	-	TRBJ2-2	-	TGTGCCAGCCTCGGGCACAGGGACACCGGGGAGCTGTTTTTT	CASLGHRDTGELFF
TRBV5-6	-	TRBJ2-3	-	TGTGCCAGCAGCCTGACCGTGGGCGTTACAGATACGCAGTATTTT	CASSLTVGVTDTQYF
TRBV6-5	-	TRBJ2-7	TRBD1	TGTGCCAGCAGTTATCGGACAGGGAACGAGCAGTACTTC	CASSYRTGNEQYF
TRBV5-3	-	TRBJ2-5	-	TGTGCCAGAAGCTTGGAGCGAAAATACCAAGAGACCCAGTACTTC	CARSLERKYQETQYF
TRBV7-9	-	TRBJ1-4	-	TGTGCCAGCAGCTTGGGAAGTCGGGGGATCAGAGAAAAACTGTTTTTT	CASSLGSRGIREKLFF
TRBV27	-	TRBJ1-1	-	TGTGCCAGCAGTCTACCGAACACTGAAGCTTTCTTT	CASSLPNTEAFF